Listed below are T cell receptor beta chains from one sample, sequenced in a study of OX40 agonist ivuxolimab in advanced cancers. Assay: immunoSEQ multiplex PCR; the TCRdb copy retains only in-frame clones and omits some. The data hold around 48,000 clones, with 83% observed a single time. The material sequenced was CD4+ or CD8+ T cells sorted from blood, taken in a trial of the OX40 agonist ivuxolimab. All receptors come from an adult with an advanced solid tumor such as melanoma, head and neck, liver or kidney cancer. The CDR3 runs from the conserved cysteine through the conserved F or W. The D gene is left open where the match is weak. Some rows mark clone size as missing; the rest say once, few, many or name a class of expanded clone.

cdr3_nt: TGCGCCAGCAGCGTCAGGGGGCAGAGCTCCTACGAGCAGTACTTC
cdr3_aa: CASSVRGQSSYEQYF
j_call: TRBJ2-7
v_call: TRBV5-1
clone_size: few
d_call: TRBD1

cdr3_nt: TGTGCCAGCAGTTACTCGGGCAGGGGTGGCACTGAAGCTTTCTTT
cdr3_aa: CASSYSGRGGTEAFF
j_call: TRBJ1-1
v_call: TRBV6-5
clone_size: few
d_call: NA

cdr3_nt: TGTGCCAGCAGTGCTCTTGGGGGCAGGCGAGTTTACACCTTC
cdr3_aa: CASSALGGRRVYTF
j_call: TRBJ1-2
v_call: TRBV6-1
clone_size: NA
d_call: NA

cdr3_nt: TGTGCCAGCAGCCCCCAGCTTGGGGATAATTCACCCCTCCACTTT
cdr3_aa: CASSPQLGDNSPLHF
j_call: TRBJ1-6
v_call: TRBV28
clone_size: NA
d_call: NA

cdr3_nt: TGTGCCAGCAGTCGCCCTCCGACAGGAACCTACGAGCAGTACTTC
cdr3_aa: CASSRPPTGTYEQYF
j_call: TRBJ2-7
v_call: TRBV6-1
clone_size: NA
d_call: NA

cdr3_nt: TGTGCCAGCAGCTTAGACAATGAGCAGTTCTTC
cdr3_aa: CASSLDNEQFF
j_call: TRBJ2-1
v_call: TRBV7-8
clone_size: once
d_call: NA

cdr3_nt: TGTGCCAGCAGCTTAACTTCCCTGGGCAGCCGCTCATTAGGCACTGAAGCTTTCTTT
cdr3_aa: CASSLTSLGSRSLGTEAFF
j_call: TRBJ1-1
v_call: TRBV7-3
clone_size: NA
d_call: NA

cdr3_nt: TGTGCCAGCAGCGCCGTAAGACAGACAGTCCACACTGAAGCTTTCTTT
cdr3_aa: CASSAVRQTVHTEAFF
j_call: TRBJ1-1
v_call: TRBV9
clone_size: NA
d_call: NA

cdr3_nt: TGTGCCAGTAGTATCGATGTCCGGACAGGGAAGTACGAGCAGTACTTC
cdr3_aa: CASSIDVRTGKYEQYF
j_call: TRBJ2-7
v_call: TRBV19
clone_size: NA
d_call: TRBD1

cdr3_nt: TGTGCCAGCAGCCTGAGCGGGGGGGCTTTCAATGAGCAGTTCTTC
cdr3_aa: CASSLSGGAFNEQFF
j_call: TRBJ2-1
v_call: TRBV7-8
clone_size: NA
d_call: TRBD2

cdr3_nt: TGCAGCGTTAAAGACGGGCCGCGCTACACCTTC
cdr3_aa: CSVKDGPRYTF
j_call: TRBJ1-2
v_call: TRBV29-1
clone_size: NA
d_call: NA

cdr3_nt: TGTGCCAGCAGCCCGGAGGGGGCAGGGGGCTACTATGGCTACACCTTC
cdr3_aa: CASSPEGAGGYYGYTF
j_call: TRBJ1-2
v_call: TRBV7-2
clone_size: NA
d_call: TRBD1

cdr3_nt: TGTGCCATCAGTTCGGGGGGTTACCAAGAGACCCAGTACTTC
cdr3_aa: CAISSGGYQETQYF
j_call: TRBJ2-5
v_call: TRBV10-3
clone_size: NA
d_call: TRBD2

cdr3_nt: TGTGCCAGCAGCTTAGCGGGAGGAGGACGGGAGACCCAGTACTTC
cdr3_aa: CASSLAGGGRETQYF
j_call: TRBJ2-5
v_call: TRBV7-9
clone_size: NA
d_call: NA

cdr3_nt: TGTGCCAGCAAACCGGCGGGACAGGGGTTGTACGGGGCCAACGTCCTGACTTTC
cdr3_aa: CASKPAGQGLYGANVLTF
j_call: TRBJ2-6
v_call: TRBV28
clone_size: few
d_call: TRBD1

cdr3_nt: TGTGCTAGCAGCCGCGCAGGGGAGACCCAGTACTTC
cdr3_aa: CASSRAGETQYF
j_call: TRBJ2-5
v_call: TRBV7-7
clone_size: NA
d_call: NA

cdr3_nt: TGCGCCAGCAGCCCCGACAGGGGGATCCTTAGCAATCAGCCCCAGCATTTT
cdr3_aa: CASSPDRGILSNQPQHF
j_call: TRBJ1-5
v_call: TRBV10-1
clone_size: NA
d_call: TRBD1

cdr3_nt: TGTGCCAGCAGCTTTGGGGACAGGGTTGTCAGGGGCTACACCTTC
cdr3_aa: CASSFGDRVVRGYTF
j_call: TRBJ1-2
v_call: TRBV5-6
clone_size: NA
d_call: TRBD1

cdr3_nt: TGTGCCAGCAGCACCGGACAGGCGTATTCACCCCTCCACTTT
cdr3_aa: CASSTGQAYSPLHF
j_call: TRBJ1-6
v_call: TRBV9
clone_size: few
d_call: TRBD1

cdr3_nt: TGTGCCAGCAGCTCCCTGGACACCTCACCCCTCCACTTT
cdr3_aa: CASSSLDTSPLHF
j_call: TRBJ1-6
v_call: TRBV6-6
clone_size: NA
d_call: NA

cdr3_nt: TGTGCCAGCAGAAGCAGGGTTTACGAGCAGTACTTC
cdr3_aa: CASRSRVYEQYF
j_call: TRBJ2-7
v_call: TRBV6-6
clone_size: NA
d_call: NA

cdr3_nt: TGTGCCAGCAGTCCCGCGGGGACAACTAATGAAAAACTGTTTTTT
cdr3_aa: CASSPAGTTNEKLFF
j_call: TRBJ1-4
v_call: TRBV6-5
clone_size: once
d_call: NA

cdr3_nt: TGCAGCGTTGAAGGATGGGACAATGAGCAGTTCTTC
cdr3_aa: CSVEGWDNEQFF
j_call: TRBJ2-1
v_call: TRBV29-1
clone_size: NA
d_call: NA

cdr3_nt: TGTGCCAGCTCATTAGCGGGGGGCTTTTACAATGAGCAGTTCTTC
cdr3_aa: CASSLAGGFYNEQFF
j_call: TRBJ2-1
v_call: TRBV18
clone_size: NA
d_call: TRBD2

cdr3_nt: TGTGCCAGCAGCTTCGCCGGGACAGGGGTAGAAAAACTGTTTTTT
cdr3_aa: CASSFAGTGVEKLFF
j_call: TRBJ1-4
v_call: TRBV7-2
clone_size: NA
d_call: TRBD1

cdr3_nt: TGTGCCTGGAGTACGGTCCTAAACTATGGCTACACCTTC
cdr3_aa: CAWSTVLNYGYTF
j_call: TRBJ1-2
v_call: TRBV30
clone_size: once
d_call: NA

cdr3_nt: TGTGCCTCGAAACAACAGGCTCGAGGCACCGGGGAGCTGTTTTTT
cdr3_aa: CASKQQARGTGELFF
j_call: TRBJ2-2
v_call: TRBV6-6
clone_size: NA
d_call: NA

cdr3_nt: TGTGCCAGTAAGGGACAGGGTCAAAACATTCAGTACTTC
cdr3_aa: CASKGQGQNIQYF
j_call: TRBJ2-4
v_call: TRBV19
clone_size: NA
d_call: TRBD1

cdr3_nt: TGTGCCAGCAGCCCTACGGGACTAGCGGGGGGAGGCCAGTTCTTC
cdr3_aa: CASSPTGLAGGGQFF
j_call: TRBJ2-1
v_call: TRBV7-3
clone_size: NA
d_call: TRBD2

cdr3_nt: TGTGCCAGCCGCGACGGGCCTCCCGAAGAGACCCAGTACTTC
cdr3_aa: CASRDGPPEETQYF
j_call: TRBJ2-5
v_call: TRBV6-5
clone_size: NA
d_call: NA

cdr3_nt: TGTGCCAGCAGTCGGCAGGACAGGGGGTATCGAGAGACCCAGTACTTC
cdr3_aa: CASSRQDRGYRETQYF
j_call: TRBJ2-5
v_call: TRBV6-6
clone_size: NA
d_call: TRBD1

cdr3_nt: TGTGCCAGTACCCCGGACGCAAGGGGCGGCTACACCTTC
cdr3_aa: CASTPDARGGYTF
j_call: TRBJ1-2
v_call: TRBV19
clone_size: NA
d_call: NA

cdr3_nt: TGTGCCAGCAGCTTAAATTACGGGACAGGGGACGAGCAGTACTTC
cdr3_aa: CASSLNYGTGDEQYF
j_call: TRBJ2-7
v_call: TRBV7-2
clone_size: NA
d_call: TRBD1

cdr3_nt: TGCGCCAGCAGTCAAACCGGGACAGGACCTAATCAGCCCCAGCATTTT
cdr3_aa: CASSQTGTGPNQPQHF
j_call: TRBJ1-5
v_call: TRBV23-1
clone_size: NA
d_call: TRBD1

cdr3_nt: TGTGCCAGCAGCTCCCAAGGATACGGCCTCAATCAGCCCCAGCATTTT
cdr3_aa: CASSSQGYGLNQPQHF
j_call: TRBJ1-5
v_call: TRBV7-2
clone_size: once
d_call: NA

cdr3_nt: TGTGCCAGCAGCTTAGCCCCGACAGTGGTGTACGAGCAGTACTTC
cdr3_aa: CASSLAPTVVYEQYF
j_call: TRBJ2-7
v_call: TRBV11-2
clone_size: NA
d_call: NA

cdr3_nt: TGCGCCAGCAGCTTGGGGAGTCCCAGCTCTGGAAACACCATATATTTT
cdr3_aa: CASSLGSPSSGNTIYF
j_call: TRBJ1-3
v_call: TRBV5-1
clone_size: NA
d_call: NA

cdr3_nt: TGTGCCACCAAGACGGGCCAGTGGAACACTGAAGCTTTCTTT
cdr3_aa: CATKTGQWNTEAFF
j_call: TRBJ1-1
v_call: TRBV19
clone_size: few
d_call: NA

cdr3_nt: TGTGCCAGCAGTTACCTAGGGACAGGGAATCAGCCCCAGCATTTT
cdr3_aa: CASSYLGTGNQPQHF
j_call: TRBJ1-5
v_call: TRBV27
clone_size: NA
d_call: TRBD1

cdr3_nt: TGTGCCTCAAGGACAGGGGAGATTGAAAAACTGTTTTTT
cdr3_aa: CASRTGEIEKLFF
j_call: TRBJ1-4
v_call: TRBV30
clone_size: NA
d_call: TRBD1

cdr3_nt: TGCGCCAGCAGGGGGGACAGGGTATTCCATGAGCAGTTCTTC
cdr3_aa: CASRGDRVFHEQFF
j_call: TRBJ2-1
v_call: TRBV5-1
clone_size: NA
d_call: TRBD1

cdr3_nt: TGTGCCAGCAGCTTAGCGGGGGATCAGCCCCAGCATTTT
cdr3_aa: CASSLAGDQPQHF
j_call: TRBJ1-5
v_call: TRBV7-2
clone_size: NA
d_call: NA

cdr3_nt: TGTGCCAGCAGCCAGGCGGCCCTCACAGATACGCAGTATTTT
cdr3_aa: CASSQAALTDTQYF
j_call: TRBJ2-3
v_call: TRBV4-2
clone_size: NA
d_call: NA

cdr3_nt: TGTGCCAGTAGTGAACAGGGCGGCAATCAGCCCCAGCATTTT
cdr3_aa: CASSEQGGNQPQHF
j_call: TRBJ1-5
v_call: TRBV19
clone_size: NA
d_call: NA

cdr3_nt: TGTGCCAGCAGCTTATCCCATAGTGACGAGCAGTACTTC
cdr3_aa: CASSLSHSDEQYF
j_call: TRBJ2-7
v_call: TRBV7-9
clone_size: NA
d_call: NA

cdr3_nt: TGCGCCAGCAGCTTTTCTCCAGCGGGGGGAAGCTCCTACAATGAGCAGTTCTTC
cdr3_aa: CASSFSPAGGSSYNEQFF
j_call: TRBJ2-1
v_call: TRBV5-1
clone_size: NA
d_call: TRBD2

cdr3_nt: TGTGCCAGTAGCCCGTATTATAGCACAGATACGCAGTATTTT
cdr3_aa: CASSPYYSTDTQYF
j_call: TRBJ2-3
v_call: TRBV19
clone_size: NA
d_call: NA

cdr3_nt: TGCGCCAGCAGCCAAGCGGGACTAAGCACAGATACGCAGTATTTT
cdr3_aa: CASSQAGLSTDTQYF
j_call: TRBJ2-3
v_call: TRBV4-3
clone_size: NA
d_call: TRBD2

cdr3_nt: TGCGCCAGCAGCCAAGCCCTGTTAGGACAGGGGAAAGGGTACGAGCAGTACTTC
cdr3_aa: CASSQALLGQGKGYEQYF
j_call: TRBJ2-7
v_call: TRBV4-1
clone_size: NA
d_call: TRBD1

cdr3_nt: TGTGCCAGCAGTTTTACTAGCGGGGGGGATAAGACCCAGTACTTC
cdr3_aa: CASSFTSGGDKTQYF
j_call: TRBJ2-5
v_call: TRBV28
clone_size: NA
d_call: TRBD2

cdr3_nt: TGCGCCAGCAGCCATGAAACAGGGTACGGCTATGGCTACACCTTC
cdr3_aa: CASSHETGYGYGYTF
j_call: TRBJ1-2
v_call: TRBV4-3
clone_size: NA
d_call: NA

cdr3_nt: TGTGCCAGCAGCTTACCGAGGAGGCTCGGAATCGTCCAGTACTTC
cdr3_aa: CASSLPRRLGIVQYF
j_call: TRBJ2-5
v_call: TRBV7-8
clone_size: NA
d_call: NA

cdr3_nt: TGTGCCAGCAGTTTCCGCGGGGGCAACTACAATGAGCAGTTCTTC
cdr3_aa: CASSFRGGNYNEQFF
j_call: TRBJ2-1
v_call: TRBV27
clone_size: NA
d_call: NA

cdr3_nt: TGTGCCAGCAGCCAAGATCAGGTCGCAGATACGCAGTATTTT
cdr3_aa: CASSQDQVADTQYF
j_call: TRBJ2-3
v_call: TRBV14
clone_size: NA
d_call: NA

cdr3_nt: TGTGCCAGCAGCTCTAGGGCAGGTGGTGGCTATGGCTACACCTTC
cdr3_aa: CASSSRAGGGYGYTF
j_call: TRBJ1-2
v_call: TRBV7-2
clone_size: few
d_call: NA

cdr3_nt: TGTGCCAGCAGTTCCGCCGACTGGCGCACCTACAATGAGCAGTTCTTC
cdr3_aa: CASSSADWRTYNEQFF
j_call: TRBJ2-1
v_call: TRBV6-5
clone_size: NA
d_call: NA

cdr3_nt: TGTGCCAGCAGCGCAGGTTTGGACAGCTTGCTTGAAGCTTTCTTT
cdr3_aa: CASSAGLDSLLEAFF
j_call: TRBJ1-1
v_call: TRBV9
clone_size: NA
d_call: NA

cdr3_nt: TGCGCCAGCAGCTTGGCCCCAGCGGGGGGCACAGATACGCAGTATTTT
cdr3_aa: CASSLAPAGGTDTQYF
j_call: TRBJ2-3
v_call: TRBV5-1
clone_size: NA
d_call: TRBD2

cdr3_nt: TGTGCCAGCTCACCGCAGGGTGCGAGCACTGAAGCTTTCTTT
cdr3_aa: CASSPQGASTEAFF
j_call: TRBJ1-1
v_call: TRBV18
clone_size: NA
d_call: NA

cdr3_nt: TGTGCCAGCAGTTACCGGGCAGCGAGCTCCTACGAGCAGTACTTC
cdr3_aa: CASSYRAASSYEQYF
j_call: TRBJ2-7
v_call: TRBV6-6
clone_size: NA
d_call: NA